This T cell receptor (beta chain) was retrieved from a study of T cells in Graves' hyperthyroidism and ophthalmopathy. The V and J ends lost 5 bases and 10 bases respectively, with 15 bases between them. Germline CDR1 reads MNHEY; CDR2 reads SVGEGT. This CDR3 has 13 amino acids. Template material for amplifying TCR beta CDR3 regions consisted of RNA transcripts. The study used the HTBI primer set for a first-round RT-PCR of the TCR CDR3. TCRdb re-called the multiplex PCR reads through MiXCR, storing one row per CDR3 protein. The sample gives some 500,000 distinct CDR3 sequences, roughly a sixth of which show up once; approximately 30% is in the top ten. In the case of this clonotype: As yet, its antigen is unknown.

Study-level results: Onset of ophthalmopathy came a median roughly 6 months after the model predicted it.

The rearrangement uses TRBV6-2 or TRBV6-3 and TRBJ2-1, with D possibly TRBD2 on 6 matching bases. The material sequenced was blood. This TCR came from a woman aged 25 to 39 with Graves' ophthalmopathy. As DNA, the CDR3 is TGTGCCAGCAGTCCCCGCGGGATAAAAGAGCAGTTCTTC. Translation: CASSPRGIKEQFF.